These T cell receptor beta chains were read from a single sample in a study of sequential checkpoint blockade in melanoma. Clones were sequenced by immunoSEQ multiplex PCR, and TCRdb holds only the in-frame ones, with some missing. The table includes over 9,500 clones, 74% detected once. Here the sequenced sample was CD8+ T cells sorted from blood (inferred from file names), taken from a patient given nivolumab and ipilimumab in sequence. The receptors here all came from a human donor with melanoma. The CDR3 runs from the conserved cysteine through the conserved F or W. Fields, in order: CDR3 protein, CDR3 DNA, D gene, clone size, V gene, J gene. D genes are given only for firm matches. Only part of the rows carry a size: once, few, many, or a class if the clone is expanded.

CASSSLSGGERDTQYF,TGTGCCAGCAGTTCCCTAAGCGGGGGGGAGAGAGATACGCAGTATTTT,TRBD2,NA,TRBV28,TRBJ2-3
CASSLNSNNEQFF,TGTGCCAGCAGCTTAAACAGCAACAATGAGCAGTTCTTC,NA,NA,TRBV7-3,TRBJ2-1
CASSPSGVSTDTQYF,TGTGCCAGCAGCCCTAGCGGGGTAAGCACAGATACGCAGTATTTT,TRBD2,NA,TRBV7-9,TRBJ2-3
CASSGGDDYGYTF,TGTGCCAGCTCGGGGGGGGACGACTATGGCTACACCTTC,NA,NA,TRBV5-6,TRBJ1-2
CASSMWTGYNEQFF,TGTGCCAGTAGTATGTGGACAGGGTACAATGAGCAGTTCTTC,TRBD1,NA,TRBV19,TRBJ2-1
CASSFSGVSSYEQYF,TGTGCCAGCAGCTTTAGCGGGGTGAGCTCCTACGAGCAGTACTTC,TRBD2,NA,TRBV7-9,TRBJ2-7
CASSDRGAYEQYF,TGTGCCAGCAGTGACAGGGGGGCCTACGAGCAGTACTTC,NA,NA,TRBV6-1,TRBJ2-7
CASTEGDSPPYNEQFF,TGTGCCAGCACCGAAGGAGACAGCCCCCCCTACAATGAGCAGTTCTTC,NA,NA,TRBV2,TRBJ2-1
CASSPGLAVPYEQYF,TGTGCCAGCAGTCCGGGACTAGCGGTTCCCTACGAGCAGTACTTC,TRBD2,NA,TRBV6-5,TRBJ2-7
CASSVSPGAETQYF,TGCGCCAGCAGTGTTAGTCCGGGAGCAGAGACCCAGTACTTC,NA,NA,TRBV10-2,TRBJ2-5
CASSYTQGSYEQYF,TGTGCCAGCAGTTACACACAGGGTTCCTACGAGCAGTACTTC,NA,NA,TRBV6-5,TRBJ2-7
CASSLPLEDYEQYF,TGTGCCAGCAGCTTACCCCTGGAGGACTACGAGCAGTACTTC,NA,NA,TRBV7-9,TRBJ2-7
CASSFPGSGNTIYF,TGTGCCAGCAGTTTCCCAGGCTCTGGAAACACCATATATTTT,NA,NA,TRBV28,TRBJ1-3
CASSRQVVGELFF,TGTGCCAGCAGCCGACAGGTTGTCGGGGAGCTGTTTTTT,NA,NA,TRBV13,TRBJ2-2
CASMGHPNTEAFF,TGCGCCAGCATGGGACACCCGAACACTGAAGCTTTCTTT,NA,NA,TRBV10-1,TRBJ1-1
CASSQLLAGQSNTGELFF,TGTGCCAGCAGCCAACTCCTAGCGGGGCAATCGAACACCGGGGAGCTGTTTTTT,TRBD2,NA,TRBV4-2,TRBJ2-2
CASSATGQMNTEAFF,TGTGCCAGCAGCGCAACTGGACAGATGAACACTGAAGCTTTCTTT,NA,NA,TRBV9,TRBJ1-1
CASSTDRGFWGYTF,TGTGCCAGCAGTACCGACAGGGGGTTTTGGGGCTACACCTTC,TRBD1,NA,TRBV28,TRBJ1-2
CSALTSDPYEQYF,TGCAGCGCCCTAACTAGCGACCCCTACGAGCAGTACTTC,TRBD2,NA,TRBV29-1,TRBJ2-7
CASSLPSGRPQETQYF,TGTGCCAGCAGTTTACCAAGCGGGAGACCCCAAGAGACCCAGTACTTC,TRBD2,NA,TRBV28,TRBJ2-5
CASSIGTGYGYTF,TGTGCCAGTAGTATTGGGACAGGGTATGGCTACACCTTC,TRBD1,NA,TRBV19,TRBJ1-2
CASSLGQSYGYTF,TGTGCCAGCAGCCTCGGACAGTCGTATGGCTACACCTTC,NA,few,TRBV7-9,TRBJ1-2
CASSPTTGGGGELFF,TGTGCCAGTAGTCCCACTACAGGGGGCGGCGGGGAGCTGTTTTTT,TRBD1,NA,TRBV19,TRBJ2-2
CASSLSNGYYTEAFF,TGTGCCAGCAGTTTATCGAACGGTTACTACACTGAAGCTTTCTTT,NA,NA,TRBV27,TRBJ1-1
CASSPPGISNSPLHF,TGTGCCAGCAGCCCTCCCGGGATCTCAAATTCACCCCTCCACTTT,NA,NA,TRBV7-9,TRBJ1-6
CASTSSSGRWGTDTQYF,TGTGCCAGCACCTCGTCTAGCGGGAGATGGGGCACAGATACGCAGTATTTT,TRBD2,NA,TRBV27,TRBJ2-3
CASSLEVRGSYEQYF,TGTGCCAGCAGCTTAGAGGTCAGGGGCTCCTACGAGCAGTACTTC,NA,NA,TRBV11-2,TRBJ2-7
CASSIDTANEQFF,TGTGCCAGTAGTATAGACACAGCAAATGAGCAGTTCTTC,NA,NA,TRBV19,TRBJ2-1
CASSVNAGSGNTIYF,TGTGCCAGCAGCGTAAACGCAGGGTCTGGAAACACCATATATTTT,NA,NA,TRBV9,TRBJ1-3
CASTGTEAYEQYF,TGTGCCAGTACCGGGACAGAAGCCTACGAGCAGTACTTC,TRBD1,few,TRBV19,TRBJ2-7
CASSVQQGGTEAFF,TGTGCCAGCAGCGTACAGCAGGGAGGCACTGAAGCTTTCTTT,NA,NA,TRBV9,TRBJ1-1
CASSPRLASYNEQFF,TGTGCCAGCAGTCCCCGACTAGCAAGCTACAATGAGCAGTTCTTC,TRBD2,NA,TRBV25-1,TRBJ2-1
CASSQDLTSGGSSTDTQYF,TGTGCCAGCAGCCAAGATTTGACTAGCGGGGGTTCTAGCACAGATACGCAGTATTTT,TRBD2,NA,TRBV4-2,TRBJ2-3
CASSLSGGEQYF,TGTGCCAGCAGCTTATCGGGGGGCGAGCAGTACTTC,TRBD2,few,TRBV5-6,TRBJ2-7
CASSYGRGTQYF,TGTGCCAGCAGTTACGGGAGGGGGACCCAGTACTTC,TRBD2,NA,TRBV6-5,TRBJ2-5
CASSELGATGELFF,TGTGCCAGCAGTGAGTTGGGGGCCACCGGGGAGCTGTTTTTT,NA,NA,TRBV28,TRBJ2-2
CASSLGFGGTTDTQYF,TGTGCCAGCAGCTTAGGATTTGGGGGGACCACAGATACGCAGTATTTT,NA,NA,TRBV7-6,TRBJ2-3
CASSFIWGGDNYGYTF,TGTGCCAGCAGCTTCATATGGGGGGGTGATAACTATGGCTACACCTTC,NA,once,TRBV7-8,TRBJ1-2
CASSLTSGGGETQYF,TGTGCCAGCAGCCTAACTAGCGGGGGTGGGGAGACCCAGTACTTC,TRBD2,NA,TRBV5-6,TRBJ2-5
CASGGTDSHLYQETQYF,TGTGCCAGCGGGGGGACCGATTCCCACCTGTACCAAGAGACCCAGTACTTC,NA,few,TRBV2,TRBJ2-5
CASSASGAFSYEQYF,TGTGCCAGCAGTGCTAGCGGGGCGTTCTCCTACGAGCAGTACTTC,TRBD2,NA,TRBV6-5,TRBJ2-7
CASSRGGGPDTQYF,TGTGCCAGCAGCAGGGGGGGCGGCCCAGATACGCAGTATTTT,NA,once,TRBV9,TRBJ2-3
CASSLATGWVSEQYF,TGTGCCAGCAGCTTGGCCACAGGGTGGGTCTCCGAGCAGTACTTC,NA,medium-sized,TRBV5-6,TRBJ2-7
CASSLGGGDYNEQFF,TGTGCCAGCAGCTTGGGAGGGGGGGACTACAATGAGCAGTTCTTC,NA,NA,TRBV5-4,TRBJ2-1
CASRGWTGGGDTQYF,TGTGCCAGCAGGGGGTGGACGGGAGGTGGGGATACGCAGTATTTT,TRBD2,NA,TRBV5-4,TRBJ2-3
CASSETPRTGNTGELFF,TGTGCCAGCAGTGAGACACCTCGGACAGGGAACACCGGGGAGCTGTTTTTT,TRBD1,NA,TRBV6-1,TRBJ2-2
CASSLGQTSLYEQYF,TGTGCCAGCAGCTTAGGACAGACTTCCCTCTACGAGCAGTACTTC,NA,few,TRBV7-9,TRBJ2-7
CASSLGAAGTGELFF,TGTGCCAGCAGTTTGGGGGCCGCAGGCACCGGGGAGCTGTTTTTT,NA,few,TRBV27,TRBJ2-2
CASTALDGLSPTDTQYF,TGTGCCAGCACCGCCCTCGACGGACTTAGCCCCACAGATACGCAGTATTTT,NA,NA,TRBV7-8,TRBJ2-3
CAISGRTGDEQYF,TGTGCCATCAGTGGGCGAACCGGGGACGAGCAGTACTTC,NA,NA,TRBV6-5,TRBJ2-7
CASSLGSGDSYEQYF,TGTGCTAGCAGCTTAGGTAGCGGGGATTCCTACGAGCAGTACTTC,TRBD2,NA,TRBV7-7,TRBJ2-7
CASSVLAGEGRDTQYF,TGTGCCAGCAGCGTCCTAGCGGGAGAGGGCCGGGATACGCAGTATTTT,TRBD2,few,TRBV11-3,TRBJ2-3
CASSPQGASGNTIYF,TGCGCCAGCAGCCCACAGGGGGCCTCTGGAAACACCATATATTTT,TRBD1,NA,TRBV4-1,TRBJ1-3
CSVTGDSYGYTF,TGCAGCGTTACAGGGGATAGCTATGGCTACACCTTC,TRBD1,NA,TRBV29-1,TRBJ1-2